This entry is about one T cell receptor (beta chain). The antigen is not known. Sequencing was preceded by expansion of antigen-specific CD4+ T cells with viral peptide pools in the ViraFEST assay. Following an approximately eleven-day culture, CD4+ T cells were purified. Between March and December 2020, the person had a SARS-CoV-2 infection that PCR confirmed. The source of the sample is a study of vaccination effects on CD4 cells after COVID-19. Study-wide background: Each participant was given two doses of one vaccine (BNT162b2 or mRNA-1273).

This CDR3 spans 18 amino acids. Trimming took 4 bases from V and 5 from J; bases not matched to a gene: 8. CDR1 and CDR2 (germline): SGHTA, FQGNSA. Method: immunoSEQ multiplex PCR; TCRdb's copy keeps in-frame clones and lacks some. The sample yields around 75,000 clones, over 65% seen once. The receptor was isolated from a human donor who had a prior SARS-CoV-2 infection. V is TRBV7-2 and J is TRBJ2-2; TRBD2 matches at 15 bases. Sequenced here: CD4+ T cells from PBMCs cultured with HIV peptides, sampled before COVID-19 vaccination. Subset: HIV-1 Nef peptide pool negative control/reference culture. CDR3 bases: TGTGCCAGCAGCTCAATGGGACTAGCGGGAGGAGGGACCGGGGAGCTGTTTTTT. This codes for CASSSMGLAGGGTGELFF.